This T cell receptor (beta chain) stems from a study of blood T cell repertoires in COVID-19. Some clones are missing from TCRdb's copy, which holds only in-frame ones; the method was immunoSEQ multiplex PCR. Among about 190,000 clones listed, roughly 84% were seen once. The ends were cut back, 6 bases at V and 0 bases at J, with 19 bases in the middle. This CDR3 is built from 16 residues. Germline V CDR1 and CDR2: SQVTM, ANQGSEA. The rearrangement joins TRBV29-1 to TRBJ2-3; D is possibly TRBD2 (6 bases). Specimen: PBMCs or T cells enriched from blood (not recorded which). This clonotype originated in a woman in her 30s who had been exposed to COVID-19. CDR3 DNA: TGCAGCGTGGAGGGGTTAGCCCCCCCCAGCACAGATACGCAGTATTTT. Translating it yields CSVEGLAPPSTDTQYF.